This TCR beta chain appears in the sequencing data of a study of cytomegalovirus exposure and HLA in healthy donors. Study results and limitations: Association with HLA alleles at 0.05 false discovery rate was found for 16,951 TCR beta sequences in a later analysis. Rare sequences made up most TCRs, while some public TCRs were found in many donors. Fewer N-insertions than the roughly 650-donor mean were reportedly shown by an Asian-associated ancestry cluster in a later analysis.

As to this clone: Its antigen is currently unknown.

CDR3 length: 17 amino acids. V trimming: 0 bases; J trimming: 0 bases; junction bases outside the gene matches: 3. The V gene's germline CDR1 is SGHKS and CDR2 YYEKEE (reference sequence). The PCR made use of 60 Vbeta and 13 Jbeta primers. The table came from immunoSEQ multiplex PCR; TCRdb's copy has only in-frame clones and leaves some out. In the table there are roughly 200,000 clones, 70% to 90% of which are singletons. This chain links TRBV5-5 with TRBJ2-3, with TRBD2 matching 11 bases. The clonotype originates from a woman between 25 and 40 years old in good health and CMV-seronegative. Specimen: PBMCs. DNA for the CDR3: TGTGCCAGCAGCTTGGGGACTAGCGGGCTTAGCACAGATACGCAGTATTTT. This sequence encodes CASSLGTSGLSTDTQYF.